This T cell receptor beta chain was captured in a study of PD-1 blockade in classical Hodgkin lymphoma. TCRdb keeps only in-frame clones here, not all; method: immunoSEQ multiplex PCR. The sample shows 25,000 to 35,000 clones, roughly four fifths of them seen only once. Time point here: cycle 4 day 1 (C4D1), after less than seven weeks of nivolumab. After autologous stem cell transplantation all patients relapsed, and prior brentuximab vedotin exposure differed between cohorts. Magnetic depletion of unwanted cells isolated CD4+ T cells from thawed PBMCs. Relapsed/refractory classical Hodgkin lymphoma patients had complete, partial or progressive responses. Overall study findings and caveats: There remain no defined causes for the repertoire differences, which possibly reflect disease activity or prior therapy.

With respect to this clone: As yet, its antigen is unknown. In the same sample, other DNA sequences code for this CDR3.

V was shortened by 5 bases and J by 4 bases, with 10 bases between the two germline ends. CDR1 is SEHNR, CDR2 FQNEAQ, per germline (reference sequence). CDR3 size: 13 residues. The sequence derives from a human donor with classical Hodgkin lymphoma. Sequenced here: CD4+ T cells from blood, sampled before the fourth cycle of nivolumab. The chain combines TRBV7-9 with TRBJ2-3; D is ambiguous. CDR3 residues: CASSPRGPDTQYF. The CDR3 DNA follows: TGTGCCAGCAGCCCCCGCGGACCAGATACGCAGTATTTT.